The source of this T cell receptor (beta chain) is a study of memory CD4+ T cells and cytomegalovirus serostatus. The sort gate was single viable CD3+CD4+CD8-CD45RO+ cells for memory CD4+ T cells. Original processing methods: After removing out-of-frame reads, 2,204,828 distinct TCRbeta sequences remained. Here immunoSEQ multiplex PCR was the method, and the copy in TCRdb shows in-frame clones only, minus some. Clone size and V and J calls were adopted from that table, with D and trimming inferred from the DNA. Among tens of thousands of clones, around 80% were seen once, and the ten largest hold approximately 0.7%. This CDR3 contains 18 residues. V lost 5 bases and J lost 6, with 26 bases in between. CDR1 and CDR2 from the germline V gene are SEHNR and FQNEAQ (reference sequence).

The receptor was isolated from an adult in good health and CMV-seronegative. J is TRBJ2-1 and V is TRBV7-9; weak D call: TRBD2 (7 bases). The sample comprised memory CD4+ T cells from blood. The CDR3 loop reads CASSPRGAGRRLGNEQFF. In nucleotides, the CDR3 is TGTGCCAGCAGCCCCCGGGGGGCAGGGAGGAGGCTAGGCAATGAGCAGTTCTTC.